This is a list of T cell receptor beta chains from one sample in a study of cytomegalovirus exposure and HLA in healthy donors. The table came from immunoSEQ multiplex PCR; TCRdb's copy has only in-frame clones and leaves some out. The data show 99,000 or so clones, 75% to 85% seen once. Sequencing input: PBMCs. The receptors shown here come from a man aged 25 to 40 in good health and CMV-seronegative. Each CDR3 is given with its conserved first and last residue. D genes are given only for firm matches. Only some rows state a clone size, as once, few, many or a class for expanded clones.

d_gene: .; j_gene: TRBJ2-2; abundance: .; v_gene: TRBV9; CDR3nt: TGTGCCAGCAGCCCGCTCCGAAGGAGGACCGGGGAGCTGTTTTTT; CDR3aa: CASSPLRRRTGELFF
d_gene: TRBD2; j_gene: TRBJ2-2; abundance: .; v_gene: TRBV5-1; CDR3nt: TGCGCCAGCAGCTCGGGGACTAGCGGGAGGATCGGGGAGCTGTTTTTT; CDR3aa: CASSSGTSGRIGELFF
d_gene: .; j_gene: TRBJ2-2; abundance: once; v_gene: TRBV4-3; CDR3nt: TGCGCCAGCAGCCGACAGAGCCTCACCGGGGAGCTGTTTTTT; CDR3aa: CASSRQSLTGELFF
d_gene: TRBD1; j_gene: TRBJ2-7; abundance: .; v_gene: TRBV6-6; CDR3nt: TGTGCCACCACCGGGACAGGGTTCGCCTACGAGCAGTACTTC; CDR3aa: CATTGTGFAYEQYF
d_gene: TRBD1; j_gene: TRBJ1-1; abundance: once; v_gene: TRBV11-2; CDR3nt: TGTGCCAGCAGCTTAGTTGAGGGGGCGCGGACTGAAGCTTTCTTT; CDR3aa: CASSLVEGARTEAFF
d_gene: TRBD1; j_gene: TRBJ2-5; abundance: .; v_gene: TRBV6-1; CDR3nt: TGTGCCAGCCACATGACAGGGTACCAAGAGACCCAGTACTTC; CDR3aa: CASHMTGYQETQYF
d_gene: .; j_gene: TRBJ2-2; abundance: few; v_gene: TRBV5-6; CDR3nt: TGTGCCAGCAGCCTGCTCTCGACAGGCGGAAACACCGGGGAGCTGTTTTTT; CDR3aa: CASSLLSTGGNTGELFF
d_gene: TRBD2; j_gene: TRBJ2-5; abundance: .; v_gene: TRBV6-1; CDR3nt: TGTGCCAGCAGGGAGGGAGGGAAAGAGACCCAGTACTTC; CDR3aa: CASREGGKETQYF
d_gene: TRBD2; j_gene: TRBJ2-1; abundance: .; v_gene: TRBV7-2; CDR3nt: TGTGCCAGCAGCTTACGGTCCAGCGGGGGGGGTCATGAGCAGTTCTTC; CDR3aa: CASSLRSSGGGHEQFF
d_gene: .; j_gene: TRBJ1-1; abundance: .; v_gene: TRBV6-4; CDR3nt: TGTGCCAGCAGCCAGGGGCCTCAGCTTGAAGCTTTCTTT; CDR3aa: CASSQGPQLEAFF
d_gene: .; j_gene: TRBJ1-2; abundance: .; v_gene: TRBV25-1; CDR3nt: TGTGCCAGCAGTGATGCCCCCCAGGCGGGCGGCTACACCTTC; CDR3aa: CASSDAPQAGGYTF
d_gene: TRBD2; j_gene: TRBJ2-3; abundance: few; v_gene: TRBV7-9; CDR3nt: TGTGCCAGCGGCCGGACTAGCGGGAGTCGGGATACGCAGTATTTT; CDR3aa: CASGRTSGSRDTQYF
d_gene: .; j_gene: TRBJ1-1; abundance: .; v_gene: TRBV5-4; CDR3nt: TGTGCCAGCAGCCCACAGGGCCTTAACACTGAAGCTTTCTTT; CDR3aa: CASSPQGLNTEAFF
d_gene: .; j_gene: TRBJ2-7; abundance: .; v_gene: TRBV19; CDR3nt: TGTGCCAGTAGTAGCAGGCCCTCCTACGAGCAGTACTTC; CDR3aa: CASSSRPSYEQYF
d_gene: .; j_gene: TRBJ1-3; abundance: .; v_gene: TRBV28; CDR3nt: TGTGCCATCCATTCCTCTGGAAACACCATATATTTT; CDR3aa: CAIHSSGNTIYF
d_gene: .; j_gene: TRBJ1-2; abundance: .; v_gene: TRBV7-2; CDR3nt: TGTGCCAGCAGCATACGGGGTCGGGGTGGCTACACCTTC; CDR3aa: CASSIRGRGGYTF
d_gene: .; j_gene: TRBJ2-1; abundance: few; v_gene: TRBV6-6; CDR3nt: TGTGCCAGCAGCCCCAGGGATGAGCAGTTCTTC; CDR3aa: CASSPRDEQFF
d_gene: TRBD2; j_gene: TRBJ2-3; abundance: few; v_gene: TRBV9; CDR3nt: TGTGCCAGCAGCGCCACACTAGCGGGAGGGGTCACTACAGATACGCAGTATTTT; CDR3aa: CASSATLAGGVTTDTQYF
d_gene: TRBD1; j_gene: TRBJ1-3; abundance: .; v_gene: TRBV5-4; CDR3nt: TGTGCCAGCAGCCCTACAGGGGTTGGAAACACCATATATTTT; CDR3aa: CASSPTGVGNTIYF
d_gene: TRBD1; j_gene: TRBJ2-5; abundance: .; v_gene: TRBV6-5; CDR3nt: TGTGCCAGCAGTTACACGGACAGGGGGCTAGAGACCCAGTACTTC; CDR3aa: CASSYTDRGLETQYF
d_gene: .; j_gene: TRBJ1-1; abundance: .; v_gene: TRBV5-8; CDR3nt: TGTGCCAGCGAAAGGGCCAGGGGTTCGGTAGTGTCTGAAGCTTTCTTT; CDR3aa: CASERARGSVVSEAFF
d_gene: .; j_gene: TRBJ2-1; abundance: .; v_gene: TRBV7-6; CDR3nt: TGTGCCAGCAGCCTGACTGGTGACCCACAGGGTGAGCAGTTCTTC; CDR3aa: CASSLTGDPQGEQFF
d_gene: .; j_gene: TRBJ2-2; abundance: .; v_gene: TRBV5-1; CDR3nt: TGCGCCAGCAGCTTGTCGGGAATCGCCGGGGAGCTGTTTTTT; CDR3aa: CASSLSGIAGELFF
d_gene: TRBD2; j_gene: TRBJ2-2; abundance: .; v_gene: TRBV28; CDR3nt: TGTGCCAGCAGGACTACGACTAGCGGGGTCACCGGGGAGCTGTTTTTT; CDR3aa: CASRTTTSGVTGELFF
d_gene: TRBD2; j_gene: TRBJ2-7; abundance: .; v_gene: TRBV27; CDR3nt: TGTGCCAGCAGTACAAACCCCTTCTCTAGCGGGAGGGTTCCCTACGAGCAGTACTTC; CDR3aa: CASSTNPFSSGRVPYEQYF
d_gene: .; j_gene: TRBJ2-7; abundance: .; v_gene: TRBV28; CDR3nt: TGTGCCAGCAGTTTCGGACAGAAGTACGAGCAGTACTTC; CDR3aa: CASSFGQKYEQYF
d_gene: .; j_gene: TRBJ2-7; abundance: .; v_gene: TRBV6-5; CDR3nt: TGTGCCAGCAGGACCGGGACAACGAGCTACGAGCAGTACTTC; CDR3aa: CASRTGTTSYEQYF
d_gene: TRBD2; j_gene: TRBJ2-3; abundance: .; v_gene: TRBV7-9; CDR3nt: TGTGCCAGCAGGTTGACAGGAGTTCGTACTAGCGGGGGAGAGTATTTT; CDR3aa: CASRLTGVRTSGGEYF
d_gene: TRBD1; j_gene: TRBJ2-7; abundance: few; v_gene: TRBV5-6; CDR3nt: TGTGCCAGCAGCTTGGGGACAGGGCGCAACGAGCAGTACTTC; CDR3aa: CASSLGTGRNEQYF
d_gene: .; j_gene: TRBJ1-1; abundance: .; v_gene: TRBV4-1; CDR3nt: TGCGCCAGCAGCCAAGATCTTGGAACCGGGATTGAGAACACTGAAGCTTTCTTT; CDR3aa: CASSQDLGTGIENTEAFF
d_gene: .; j_gene: TRBJ1-3; abundance: few; v_gene: TRBV7-2; CDR3nt: TGTGCCAGCAGCTTAGACAAATCCACCATATATTTT; CDR3aa: CASSLDKSTIYF
d_gene: TRBD1; j_gene: TRBJ2-1; abundance: .; v_gene: TRBV4-1; CDR3nt: TGCGCCAGCAGCCAAGGGGCTACAGGGGAGAATGAGCAGTTCTTC; CDR3aa: CASSQGATGENEQFF
d_gene: .; j_gene: TRBJ1-2; abundance: .; v_gene: TRBV7-2; CDR3nt: TGTGCCAGCAGCTTAGTCGAGTCTAACTATGGCTACACCTTC; CDR3aa: CASSLVESNYGYTF
d_gene: .; j_gene: TRBJ1-1; abundance: few; v_gene: TRBV18; CDR3nt: TGTGCCAGCTCACCGGGGCTCGGCACTGAAGCTTTCTTT; CDR3aa: CASSPGLGTEAFF
d_gene: .; j_gene: TRBJ1-1; abundance: .; v_gene: TRBV7-8; CDR3nt: TGTGCCAGCACCCTACAAGAGGGTGAAGCTTTCTTT; CDR3aa: CASTLQEGEAFF
d_gene: .; j_gene: TRBJ1-5; abundance: once; v_gene: TRBV4-2; CDR3nt: TGTGCCAGCAGCCTGGCCGGGGGTGGGGATCAGCCCCAGCATTTT; CDR3aa: CASSLAGGGDQPQHF
d_gene: TRBD2; j_gene: TRBJ2-3; abundance: .; v_gene: TRBV2; CDR3nt: TGTGCCAGCAGTGAACTAGCGGGAGGCCATTCCCCGTATTTT; CDR3aa: CASSELAGGHSPYF
d_gene: .; j_gene: TRBJ1-3; abundance: .; v_gene: TRBV4-1; CDR3nt: TGCGCCAGCAGCCCGTATTCGGGACATTCAGCTGGAAACACCATATATTTT; CDR3aa: CASSPYSGHSAGNTIYF
d_gene: TRBD2; j_gene: TRBJ2-3; abundance: once; v_gene: TRBV7-3; CDR3nt: TGTGCCAGCAGCTTAGGTCTAGCGGGAGGGGATACGCAGTATTTT; CDR3aa: CASSLGLAGGDTQYF
d_gene: .; j_gene: TRBJ1-4; abundance: .; v_gene: TRBV21-1; CDR3nt: TGTGCCAGCAGCAAAAGGACAGGGCCCCCAACTAATGAAAAACTGTTTTTT; CDR3aa: CASSKRTGPPTNEKLFF
d_gene: TRBD2; j_gene: TRBJ2-7; abundance: .; v_gene: TRBV28; CDR3nt: TGTGCCAGCAGTTTATTATTGCGACTAGCGGGAGGAACGGTCGTCGAGCAGTACTTC; CDR3aa: CASSLLLRLAGGTVVEQYF
d_gene: .; j_gene: TRBJ2-3; abundance: .; v_gene: TRBV9; CDR3nt: TGTGCCAGCAGCGTTCGTCCGGGCACAGATACGCAGTATTTT; CDR3aa: CASSVRPGTDTQYF
d_gene: .; j_gene: TRBJ2-7; abundance: .; v_gene: TRBV5-1; CDR3nt: TGCGCCAGCAGCTTGGGCGGATCGGCCTCCTACGAGCAGTACTTC; CDR3aa: CASSLGGSASYEQYF
d_gene: .; j_gene: TRBJ2-3; abundance: once; v_gene: TRBV19; CDR3nt: TGTGCCAGTAGCCATGTACCGCTCGGGGGACAGGATACGCAGTATTTT; CDR3aa: CASSHVPLGGQDTQYF
d_gene: TRBD2; j_gene: TRBJ2-3; abundance: .; v_gene: TRBV2; CDR3nt: TGTGCCAGCAGTGAGTGGACTAGCGGGGGGGGTGATACGCAGTATTTT; CDR3aa: CASSEWTSGGGDTQYF
d_gene: TRBD2; j_gene: TRBJ2-7; abundance: .; v_gene: TRBV7-9; CDR3nt: TGTGCCAGCAGCTTAAGTTACGGCGGGGGGCCCTCCTACGAGCAGTACTTC; CDR3aa: CASSLSYGGGPSYEQYF
d_gene: .; j_gene: TRBJ1-1; abundance: .; v_gene: TRBV27; CDR3nt: TGTGCCAGCAGTTCAACCGGGAACACTGAAGCTTTCTTT; CDR3aa: CASSSTGNTEAFF
d_gene: .; j_gene: TRBJ1-6; abundance: .; v_gene: TRBV30; CDR3nt: TGTGCCTGGCAGCGCACAGGGTATCAATCACCCCTCCACTTT; CDR3aa: CAWQRTGYQSPLHF
d_gene: .; j_gene: TRBJ1-1; abundance: .; v_gene: TRBV6-1; CDR3nt: TGTGCCAGCAGTGAAGGGTTGGGGGCTTTGGGGACTGAAGCTTTCTTT; CDR3aa: CASSEGLGALGTEAFF
d_gene: .; j_gene: TRBJ2-7; abundance: .; v_gene: TRBV5-1; CDR3nt: TGCGCCAGCAGCCCGGTCAGGGTAGCAGCGAGCGAGCAGTACTTC; CDR3aa: CASSPVRVAASEQYF
d_gene: .; j_gene: TRBJ2-7; abundance: once; v_gene: TRBV10-3; CDR3nt: TGTGCCATCAGGCAGCTCCGTCAGGGTGGGGTGGGTTACGAGCAGTACTTC; CDR3aa: CAIRQLRQGGVGYEQYF